This T cell receptor beta chain was sequenced during a study of T cells after posttransplantation cyclophosphamide (dated by TCRdb to 2016 to 2018). With regard to the full study: T cell repertoire reconstitution was tracked by TRB sequencing after myeloablative bone marrow transplantation in which posttransplantation cyclophosphamide was used as GVHD prophylaxis. Antigen receptor sequencing covered samples from about 40 PTCy-treated patients and approximately 17 of their related bone marrow donors. Blood from all 30 or so PTCy patients with 1-year posttransplant specimens was subjected to TRB sequencing. Public TRB sequences were compared against a database of over 3,000 sequences linked to responses to pathogens, tumor antigens, self-antigens and alloantigens. In 3 patients, TRB sequencing was also performed on up to about 3 more blood samples taken 2 to 5.2 years after transplant, and in 4 patients, pretransplant blood was also TRB-sequenced. Because TRA and TRB clonality correlated tightly in fewer than 10 samples, the subsequent TCR analyses were limited to TRB only.

With regard to this clone: The specificity of this receptor is unknown. The sample holds no much larger clone one base away, and base qualities are not on file.

To count as naive, T cells had to be viable CD3+CD4+ or CD3+CD8+ cells with a CCR7+CD45RA+CD45RO-CD95-CD27+CD28+ profile. Peripheral blood samples were provided by related bone marrow donors on the day of marrow donation. Peripheral blood and bone marrow mononuclear cells were isolated by Ficoll-Hypaque density centrifugation and cryopreserved. CD4+ and CD8+ T cells, including naive and memory subsets, were sorted by FACS using a FACSAria II. TRB sequencing was run on genomic DNA with either the immunoSEQ assay at survey resolution or the hsTCRB kit. The paper's data handling went like this. The immunoSEQ software handled the initial read processing, while the LymphoSeq R package was used for the repertoire analyses. Clonality was computed as 1 minus normalized Shannon entropy; Gini coefficient was also calculated for each TRB dataset. To infer phenotypes in unsorted samples, TRB sequences from sorted subsets of the recipient or donor were mapped onto unsorted samples from the same recipient. TCRdb provides this immuneACCESS table in a form limited to in-frame rearrangements. Some clones are lacking; in checked studies, under half of them reflect an unresolved V gene, and why the rest are absent is not known. V, J and clone size were drawn from that table, and D and trimming were deduced from the DNA. The sample table holds approximately 23,000 clones, of which less than 98% were seen once. The ten largest clones represent roughly 0.13% of the sample.

General findings and caveats noted by the study authors: Donor-recipient similarity was low at 1-2 months but rose over the first year, and later blood repertoires were often dominated by donor CD8+ memory clones. Across the approximately 46 patients, TRB clonality was highly associated with recipient CMV seropositivity and CMV reactivation, and diversity with PTCy was similar to that in the CNI/methotrexate controls. The TRB repertoires of T cells infiltrating skin or GI tract showed only limited overlap with the TRB repertoires of T cells in blood.

Trimming removed 2 bases from V and 7 bases from J, leaving 17 bases between the germline ends. From the cysteine up to the phenylalanine, the CDR3 has a length of 15 residues. The DNA shown is the 45-base CDR3, in frame from base 1. CDR1 and CDR2 (KGHSH, LQKENI) derive from the germline V gene. Sequenced input: naive CD4+ T cells sorted from PBMCs. Recombination linked TRBV18 to TRBJ1-1, and TRBD1 may be the D gene, going by 5 matching bases. This TCR was sampled from a man between 45 and 60 years old in good health, CMV-negative, and a related stem cell transplant donor. The CDR3 has the sequence CASSPTMGEENEAFF. The nucleotide sequence reads TGTGCCAGCTCACCAACTATGGGGGAGGAGAATGAAGCTTTCTTT.